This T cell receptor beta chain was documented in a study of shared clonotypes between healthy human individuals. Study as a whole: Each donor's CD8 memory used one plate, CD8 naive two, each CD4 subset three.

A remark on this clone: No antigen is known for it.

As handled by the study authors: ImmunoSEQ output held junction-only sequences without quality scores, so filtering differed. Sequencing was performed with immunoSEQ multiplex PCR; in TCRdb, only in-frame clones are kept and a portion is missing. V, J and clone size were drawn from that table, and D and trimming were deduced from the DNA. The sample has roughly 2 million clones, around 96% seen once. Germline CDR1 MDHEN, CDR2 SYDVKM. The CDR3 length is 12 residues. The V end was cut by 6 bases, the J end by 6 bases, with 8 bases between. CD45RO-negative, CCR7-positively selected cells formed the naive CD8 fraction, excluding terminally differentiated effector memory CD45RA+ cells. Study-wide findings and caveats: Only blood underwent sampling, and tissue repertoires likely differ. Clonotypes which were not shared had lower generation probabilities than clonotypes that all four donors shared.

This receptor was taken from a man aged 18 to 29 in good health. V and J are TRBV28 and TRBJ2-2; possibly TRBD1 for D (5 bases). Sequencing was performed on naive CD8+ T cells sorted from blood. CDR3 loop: CASSQGAGELFF. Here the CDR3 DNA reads TGTGCCAGCAGCCAAGGGGCCGGGGAGCTGTTTTTT.